A selection of T cell receptor beta chains follows, all from one sample in a study of blood T cell repertoires in COVID-19. The assay was immunoSEQ multiplex PCR, and TCRdb's table has in-frame clones only and misses some. The sample has 300,000 or so clones, more than 70% seen once. Sequencing used peripheral blood. The source of these receptors is a woman aged 45 to 65 who had recovered from COVID-19. Each CDR3 is given with its conserved first and last residue. The D gene is left open where the match is weak. Clone sizes are given selectively: once, few, many, or a class where the clone is expanded.

D gene | J gene | V gene | clone size | CDR3 DNA | CDR3 protein
NA | TRBJ1-1 | TRBV28 | NA | TGTGCCAGCAGTTTATCAAGCGGGGGCACTGAAGCTTTCTTT | CASSLSSGGTEAFF
TRBD2 | TRBJ2-5 | TRBV9 | NA | TGTGCCAGCAGCGAACGAACCGGGACTAATCAAGAGACCCAGTACTTC | CASSERTGTNQETQYF
TRBD2 | TRBJ2-1 | TRBV19 | NA | TGTGCCAGTAGTAGGGCGGCTAGCGGGAGGGGAGGGAATGAGCAGTTCTTC | CASSRAASGRGGNEQFF
NA | TRBJ1-2 | TRBV19 | NA | TGTGCCACAAAGAGGGACACCGAAAACTATGGCTACACCTTC | CATKRDTENYGYTF
NA | TRBJ2-7 | TRBV14 | NA | TGTGCCAGCAGCCAAGTAGCGACAGGACCCTACGAGCAGTACTTC | CASSQVATGPYEQYF
NA | TRBJ2-7 | TRBV9 | NA | TGTGCCAGCAGCGTCGCACCGGGACTTCGGACGTACGAGCAGTACTTC | CASSVAPGLRTYEQYF
NA | TRBJ1-1 | TRBV9 | NA | TGTGCCAGCAGCGTATCCGGCAGGGCGGACACTGAAGCTTTCTTT | CASSVSGRADTEAFF
TRBD2 | TRBJ2-5 | TRBV5-4 | NA | TGTGCCAGCAGCTTAAAGTCCAGCGGGGGGCGGGAGACCCAGTACTTC | CASSLKSSGGRETQYF
NA | TRBJ2-7 | TRBV7-2 | NA | TGTGCCAGCAGTCGGCGCGGAACCTCTCTCGAGCAGTACTTC | CASSRRGTSLEQYF
NA | TRBJ1-5 | TRBV30 | NA | TGTGCCTGGAGTGACAGGTCCCGTCAGCCCCAGCATTTT | CAWSDRSRQPQHF
NA | TRBJ1-2 | TRBV2 | NA | TGTGCCAGCGAATCCCCCAGGAACTATGGCTACACCTTC | CASESPRNYGYTF
TRBD1 | TRBJ2-1 | TRBV30 | NA | TGTGCCTGGAATTCACAGGGGGGTGTGTACAATGAGCAGTTCTTC | CAWNSQGGVYNEQFF
TRBD1 | TRBJ1-4 | TRBV29-1 | NA | TGCAGCGTTGGGACAGGGAGTGAAAAACTGTTTTTT | CSVGTGSEKLFF
TRBD1 | TRBJ1-1 | TRBV10-1 | NA | TGCGCCAGCAGTGAGTCTGGACAGGGAAAGACTGAAGCTTTCTTT | CASSESGQGKTEAFF
TRBD2 | TRBJ2-7 | TRBV7-8 | NA | TGTGCCAGCAGCTTTGCGGGAGCAGGATCGGGCTACGAGCAGTACTTC | CASSFAGAGSGYEQYF
NA | TRBJ2-5 | TRBV28 | few | TGTGCCAGCAGCGCCGACTGGGAGACCCAGTACTTC | CASSADWETQYF
TRBD1 | TRBJ2-2 | TRBV9 | NA | TGTGCCAGCAGCCAGGTATATGCGGGACAGGGAAACACCGGGGAGCTGTTTTTT | CASSQVYAGQGNTGELFF
TRBD1 | TRBJ1-1 | TRBV11-2 | NA | TGTGCCAGCAGCCCGGGACAGGGGACGAACACTGAAGCTTTCTTT | CASSPGQGTNTEAFF
NA | TRBJ1-4 | TRBV7-9 | NA | TGTGCCAGCAGCCCCCTACCCCGTAAACTGTTTTTT | CASSPLPRKLFF
NA | TRBJ2-5 | TRBV5-4 | NA | TGTGCCAGCAGCGCGGGGGACACCCAAGAGACCCAGTACTTC | CASSAGDTQETQYF
NA | TRBJ1-2 | TRBV15 | NA | TGTGCCACACGTACTAACGGTTATGGCTACACCTTC | CATRTNGYGYTF
TRBD1 | TRBJ1-2 | TRBV28 | NA | TGTGCCAGCAGCTACAGGGGGAAGGACCCGACCTATGGCTACACCTTC | CASSYRGKDPTYGYTF
TRBD2 | TRBJ2-3 | TRBV28 | NA | TGTGCCAGCAAAGCGGGGGGACCCACAGATACGCAGTATTTT | CASKAGGPTDTQYF
TRBD2 | TRBJ2-5 | TRBV5-1 | NA | TGCGCCAGCAGGTTTTCCGGGACTAGGGGGGAGACCCAGTACTTC | CASRFSGTRGETQYF
NA | TRBJ2-3 | TRBV9 | NA | TGTGCCAGCAGCGTAGGAAGTAGCGTTGGGACAGATACGCAGTATTTT | CASSVGSSVGTDTQYF
NA | TRBJ2-3 | TRBV11-2 | once | TGTGCCAGCAGCTTAGTCCCAGGTGCACATACGCAGTATTTT | CASSLVPGAHTQYF
NA | TRBJ1-1 | TRBV7-2 | NA | TGTGCCAGCAGCTTGGCGCAGGGGAACACTGAAGCTTTCTTT | CASSLAQGNTEAFF
NA | TRBJ1-1 | TRBV5-4 | few | TGTGCCAGCAGCTTGTTACCAGAAATAGAAGCTTTCTTT | CASSLLPEIEAFF
NA | TRBJ2-2 | TRBV11-3 | NA | TGTGCCAGCAGCTGGCGGGCCGGGCCGTTGTTTTTT | CASSWRAGPLFF
NA | TRBJ2-4 | TRBV6-2/TRBV6-3 | NA | TGTGCCAGCAGCCGCTTTCACTTATACCAAAACATTCAGTACTTC | CASSRFHLYQNIQYF
TRBD2 | TRBJ2-1 | TRBV9 | NA | TGTGCCAGCAGCGGCCGGACTAGCGGGCTGTACAATGAGCAGTTCTTC | CASSGRTSGLYNEQFF
NA | TRBJ1-2 | TRBV6-5 | NA | TGTGCCAGCAAGACAGAAAACTATGGCTACACCTTC | CASKTENYGYTF
TRBD2 | TRBJ2-1 | TRBV7-7 | once | TGTGCTAGCAGCTTAGGACTTCGCGGGAGGTCAGATGAGCAGTTCTTC | CASSLGLRGRSDEQFF
NA | TRBJ1-3 | TRBV9 | once | TGTGCCAGCAGCGTAGGGGAGGGGAGCTCTGGAAACACCATATATTTT | CASSVGEGSSGNTIYF
TRBD2 | TRBJ2-2 | TRBV5-4 | NA | TGTGCCAGCAGTTCCGGACTAGCGGGGGCTCGTGGGGAGCTGTTTTTT | CASSSGLAGARGELFF
TRBD1 | TRBJ1-6 | TRBV4-2 | NA | TGTGCCAGCAGCCAAGTACCTAGACAGGGAGATTCACCCCTCCACTTT | CASSQVPRQGDSPLHF
TRBD2 | TRBJ2-7 | TRBV6-5 | NA | TGTGCCAGCAGTTACGGGGGGGGGAACTCCTACGAGCAGTACTTC | CASSYGGGNSYEQYF
NA | TRBJ2-5 | TRBV4-1 | NA | TGCGCCAGCAGCCAAGATTCGGGTCGAGAGACCCAGTACTTC | CASSQDSGRETQYF
NA | TRBJ1-1 | TRBV30 | few | TGTGCCTGGAAAGCGAACACTGAAGCTTTCTTT | CAWKANTEAFF
NA | TRBJ1-1 | TRBV7-9 | NA | TGTGCCAGCAGCCTGACAGGAGGCAACACTGAAGCTTTCTTT | CASSLTGGNTEAFF